This T cell receptor (beta chain) was sequenced for a study of T cell responses to AZD1222 COVID-19 vaccine. With regard to this clone: Its cognate antigen is unknown.

Method: immunoSEQ multiplex PCR; TCRdb's copy keeps in-frame clones and lacks some. Among 150,000 to 170,000 clones listed, 85% to 90% were seen once. Study observations and caveats: The donor group comprised mostly white British people and more females; the analysis possibly underestimated clonal diversity. Baseline seropositives among AZD1222 recipients totaled only 5 to 7.

The clonotype comes from an adult in good health. Sequences were derived from peripheral blood, sampled on day 0 of MenACWY control vaccination.

The CDR3 loop reads CASSPYTGGDNEKLFF. In DNA form, the CDR3 reads TGTGCCAGCTCACCGTATACAGGGGGTGATAATGAAAAACTGTTTTTT. The V and J genes are TRBV18 and TRBJ1-4; 8 bases agree with TRBD1. The junction had 7 bases not matched to a gene; V was cut back by 3 bases and J by 4 bases. The CDR3 contains 16 residues. Germline V gene sequence: CDR1 KGHSH, CDR2 LQKENI. The whole variable domain, filled in from reference TRBV18 and TRBJ1-4, reads NAGVMQNPRHLVRRRGQEARLRCSPMKGHSHVYWYRQLPEEGLKFMVYLQKENIIDESGMPKERFSAEFPKEGPSILRIQQVVRGDSAAYFCASSPYTGGDNEKLFFGSGTQLSVL.